This TCR beta chain appears in the sequencing data of a study of STAT3 mutations in large granular lymphocyte leukemia. Study context: Approximately 40% of treated T-LGLL patients showed hematologic response to immunosuppression.

Germline V gene sequence: CDR1 LGHNA, CDR2 YSLEER. V lost 0 bases to trimming and J lost 6 bases, with 12 bases between them. There are 15 residues in the CDR3. The study's findings and limits: In several patients, dominant TCR clone burden exceeded STAT3 mutant burden, suggesting STAT3 mutation arose secondarily. In about 30% of the 18 patients, new TCR clonotypes emerged after therapy. In T-cell large granular lymphocyte leukemia, about half of patients showed multiple immunodominant subclonotypes. No sample exists from the first appearance of each clone.

TCRdb keeps only in-frame clones here, not all; method: immunoSEQ multiplex PCR. The sample has 12,000 or so clones, approximately 85% seen once. Comments on this clone: What it binds is unknown.

The sequence was collected from a man older than 75 with T-cell large granular lymphocyte leukemia. Some clones in this sample may be carry-over from other donors' samples. This rearrangement joins TRBV4-3 to TRBJ2-1; D perhaps matches TRBD2 (5 bases). Sequences were obtained from peripheral blood mononuclear cells. Written as DNA, the CDR3 is TGCGCCAGCAGCCAAGAGCGAGGGTTCGGCAATGAGCAGTTCTTC. It encodes CASSQERGFGNEQFF.